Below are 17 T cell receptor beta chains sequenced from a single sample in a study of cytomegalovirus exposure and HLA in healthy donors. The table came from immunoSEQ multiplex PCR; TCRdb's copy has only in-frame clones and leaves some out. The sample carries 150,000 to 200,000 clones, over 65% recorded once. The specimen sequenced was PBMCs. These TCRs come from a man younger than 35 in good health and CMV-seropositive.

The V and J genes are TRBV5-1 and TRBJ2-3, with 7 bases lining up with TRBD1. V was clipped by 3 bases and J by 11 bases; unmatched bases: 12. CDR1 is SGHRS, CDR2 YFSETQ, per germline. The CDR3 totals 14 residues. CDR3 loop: CASSSNRDSIMQYF. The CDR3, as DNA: TGCGCCAGCAGCTCCAACCGGGACAGCATAATGCAGTATTTT.

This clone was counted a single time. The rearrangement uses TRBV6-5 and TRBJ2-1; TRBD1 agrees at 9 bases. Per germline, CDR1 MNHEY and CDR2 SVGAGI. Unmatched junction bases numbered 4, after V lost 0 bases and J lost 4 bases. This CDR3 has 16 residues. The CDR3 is CASSYSGTGNYNEQFF. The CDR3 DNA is TGTGCCAGCAGTTACTCGGGGACAGGGAATTACAATGAGCAGTTCTTC.

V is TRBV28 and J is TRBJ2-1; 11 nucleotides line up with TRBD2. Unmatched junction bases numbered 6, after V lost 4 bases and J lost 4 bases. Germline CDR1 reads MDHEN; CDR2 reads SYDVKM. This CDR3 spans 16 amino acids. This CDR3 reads CASSSSGRRIYNEQFF. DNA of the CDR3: TGTGCCAGCAGTTCTAGCGGGAGGAGAATATACAATGAGCAGTTCTTC. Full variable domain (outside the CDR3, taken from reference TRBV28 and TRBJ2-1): DVKVTQSSRYLVKRTGEKVFLECVQDMDHENMFWYRQDPGLGLRLIYFSYDVKMKEKGDIPEGYSVSREKKERFSLILESASTNQTSMYLCASSSSGRRIYNEQFFGPGTRLTVL.

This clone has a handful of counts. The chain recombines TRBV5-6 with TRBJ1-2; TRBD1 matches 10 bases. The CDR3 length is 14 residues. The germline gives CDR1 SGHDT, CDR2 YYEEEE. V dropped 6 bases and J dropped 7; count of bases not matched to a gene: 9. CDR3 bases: TGTGCCAGCACCAACGACAGGGGGCGACTTGGCTACACCTTC. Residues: CASTNDRGRLGYTF. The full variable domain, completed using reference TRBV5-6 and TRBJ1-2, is DAGVTQSPTHLIKTRGQQVTLRCSPKSGHDTVSWYQQALGQGPQFIFQYYEEEERQRGNFPDRFSGHQFPNYSSELNVNALLLGDSALYLCASTNDRGRLGYTFGSGTRLTVV.

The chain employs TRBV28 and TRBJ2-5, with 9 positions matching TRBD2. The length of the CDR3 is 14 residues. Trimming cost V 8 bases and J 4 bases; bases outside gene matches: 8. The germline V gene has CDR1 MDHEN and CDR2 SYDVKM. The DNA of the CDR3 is TGTGCCAGCGCCATAGCGGGAGTTGGAGAGACCCAGTACTTC. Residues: CASAIAGVGETQYF.

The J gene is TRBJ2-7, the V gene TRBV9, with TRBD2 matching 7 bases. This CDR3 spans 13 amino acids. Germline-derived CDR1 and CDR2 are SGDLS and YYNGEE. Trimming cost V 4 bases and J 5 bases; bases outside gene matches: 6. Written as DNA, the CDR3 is TGTGCCAGCAGCCCGGGAGGCCCCCACGAGCAGTACTTC. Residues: CASSPGGPHEQYF.

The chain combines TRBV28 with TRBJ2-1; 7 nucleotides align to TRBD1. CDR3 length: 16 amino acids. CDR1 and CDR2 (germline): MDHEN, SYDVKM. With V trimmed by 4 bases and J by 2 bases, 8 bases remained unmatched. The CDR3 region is CASSSSGTAAYNEQFF. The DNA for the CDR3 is TGTGCCAGCAGTTCCTCCGGGACAGCGGCCTACAATGAGCAGTTCTTC.

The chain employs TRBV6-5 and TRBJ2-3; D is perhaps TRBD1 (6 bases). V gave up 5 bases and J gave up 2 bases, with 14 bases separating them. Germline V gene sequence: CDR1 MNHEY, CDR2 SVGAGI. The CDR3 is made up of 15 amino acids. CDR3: CASSRRTAVTDTQYF. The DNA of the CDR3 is TGTGCCAGCAGTCGAAGGACAGCAGTCACAGATACGCAGTATTTT.

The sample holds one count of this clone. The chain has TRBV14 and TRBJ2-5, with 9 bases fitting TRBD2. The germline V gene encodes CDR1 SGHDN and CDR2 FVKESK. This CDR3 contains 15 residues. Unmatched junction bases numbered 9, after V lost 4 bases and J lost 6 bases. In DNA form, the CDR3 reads TGTGCCAGCAGCCTTCGAGCGGGGGGCTCAAAGACCCAGTACTTC. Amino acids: CASSLRAGGSKTQYF.

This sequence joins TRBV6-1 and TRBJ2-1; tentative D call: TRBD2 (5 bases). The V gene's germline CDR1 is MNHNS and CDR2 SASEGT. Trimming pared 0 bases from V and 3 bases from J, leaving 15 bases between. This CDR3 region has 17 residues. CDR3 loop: CASSEARGPPIYNEQFF. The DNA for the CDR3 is TGTGCCAGCAGTGAAGCCCGAGGGCCCCCCATCTACAATGAGCAGTTCTTC.

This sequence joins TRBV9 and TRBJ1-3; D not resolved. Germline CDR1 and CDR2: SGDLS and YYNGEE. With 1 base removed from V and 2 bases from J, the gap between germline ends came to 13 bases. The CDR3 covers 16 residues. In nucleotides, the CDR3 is TGTGCCAGCAGCGTACGGGGAAGGGAAGCTGGAAACACCATATATTTT. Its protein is CASSVRGREAGNTIYF.

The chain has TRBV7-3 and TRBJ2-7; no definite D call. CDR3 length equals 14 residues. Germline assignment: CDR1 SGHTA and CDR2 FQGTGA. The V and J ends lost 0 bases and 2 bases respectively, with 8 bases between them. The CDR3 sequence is CASSLTVATYEQYF. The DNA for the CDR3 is TGTGCCAGCAGCTTAACAGTCGCGACCTACGAGCAGTACTTC.

The CDR3 DNA reads as TGTGCCAGCATGCAACAGCAACTCTACGAGCAGTACTTC. This codes for CASMQQQLYEQYF. The V and J genes are TRBV28 and TRBJ2-7; D is unclear. This CDR3 spans 13 amino acids. Germline V gene data show CDR1 as MDHEN and CDR2 as SYDVKM. V lost 7 bases, J lost 3 bases, and 13 bases lay in between. Full variable domain (missing parts from reference TRBV28 and TRBJ2-7): DVKVTQSSRYLVKRTGEKVFLECVQDMDHENMFWYRQDPGLGLRLIYFSYDVKMKEKGDIPEGYSVSREKKERFSLILESASTNQTSMYLCASMQQQLYEQYFGPGTRLTVT.

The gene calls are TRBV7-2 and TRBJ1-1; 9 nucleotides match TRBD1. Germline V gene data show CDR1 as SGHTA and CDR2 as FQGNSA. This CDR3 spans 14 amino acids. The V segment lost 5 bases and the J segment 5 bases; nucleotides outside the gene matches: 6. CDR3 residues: CASSNGQGRTEAFF. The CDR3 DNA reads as TGTGCCAGCAGCAACGGACAGGGGCGAACTGAAGCTTTCTTT.

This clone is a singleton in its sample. The CDR3 protein is CASSVATSGLQETQYF. DNA of the CDR3: TGTGCCAGCAGCGTAGCGACTAGCGGGCTACAAGAGACCCAGTACTTC. The chain joins TRBV9 to TRBJ2-5; TRBD2 matches 10 bases. The CDR3 is 16 residues long. V trimming: 0 bases; J trimming: 2 bases; junction bases outside the gene matches: 4. In germline, CDR1 is SGDLS, CDR2 YYNGEE.

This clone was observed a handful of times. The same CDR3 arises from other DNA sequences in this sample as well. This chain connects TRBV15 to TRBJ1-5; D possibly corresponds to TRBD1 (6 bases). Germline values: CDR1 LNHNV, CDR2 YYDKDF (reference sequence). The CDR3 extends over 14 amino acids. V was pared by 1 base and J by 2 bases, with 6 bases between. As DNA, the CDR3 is TGTGCCACCAGCAGAGCAGGGGGCAATCAGCCCCAGCATTTT. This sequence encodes CATSRAGGNQPQHF.

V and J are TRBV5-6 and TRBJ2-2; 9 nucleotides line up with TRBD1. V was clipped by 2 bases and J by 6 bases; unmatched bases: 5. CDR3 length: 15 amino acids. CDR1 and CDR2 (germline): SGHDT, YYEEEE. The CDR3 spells CASSLGTGSSGELFF. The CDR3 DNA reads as TGTGCCAGCAGCTTAGGGACAGGGTCGTCCGGGGAGCTGTTTTTT. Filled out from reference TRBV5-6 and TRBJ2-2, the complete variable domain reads DAGVTQSPTHLIKTRGQQVTLRCSPKSGHDTVSWYQQALGQGPQFIFQYYEEEERQRGNFPDRFSGHQFPNYSSELNVNALLLGDSALYLCASSLGTGSSGELFFGEGSRLTVL.